This passage covers 12 T cell receptor beta chains from one sample sequenced in a study of blood T cell repertoires in COVID-19 (TCRdb year 2020). The receptor library was made with the immunoSEQ multiplex PCR assay. Sourced from immuneACCESS, this table was stored by TCRdb with only in-frame sequences that have V and J called. A share of the clones is absent; for the studies checked, an unresolved V gene accounts for under half, and the remainder has no known explanation. The sample data list under 200,000 clones, and roughly 85% of these were observed just once. More than 7.5% of the sample is taken by the ten largest. The sequencing sample was made of peripheral blood. These receptors all stem from a woman in her sixties with COVID-19, enrolled during active disease.

The rearrangement joins TRBV4-1 to TRBJ2-1; the match to TRBD1 covers 10 bases. J gave up 9 bases and V 4 bases, and 9 bases lay outside the gene matches. The CDR3 runs 15 residues. Per germline, CDR1 MGHRA and CDR2 YSYEKL. CDR3 residues: CASSPRDRGYREQFF. Here the CDR3 DNA reads TGCGCCAGCAGCCCCCGGGACAGGGGATATCGTGAGCAGTTCTTC.

The V call is TRBV11-3, the J call TRBJ2-2; TRBD1 is a possible D gene (5 bases). The V end lost 2 bases, the J end lost 6 bases, and 10 bases lay between the germline ends. Germline V gene data show CDR1 as SGHNT and CDR2 as YENEEA. The CDR3 length is 14 residues. This CDR3 reads CASSLRRAPGELFF. CDR3 nucleotides: TGTGCCAGCAGCTTACGCAGGGCCCCCGGGGAGCTGTTTTTT.

This clone was seen just once. This rearrangement joins TRBV7-3 to TRBJ1-1, with D perhaps TRBD1 (6 bases). V was trimmed by 3 bases and J by 4 bases, leaving 15 bases between them. The CDR3 is made up of 15 amino acids. Germline CDR1 reads SGHTA; CDR2 reads FQGTGA. The CDR3 here is CASSLEGGLSTEAFF. CDR3 nucleotide sequence: TGTGCCAGCAGCTTGGAAGGGGGTCTGAGCACTGAAGCTTTCTTT.

The sample holds a few counts of this clone. This chain uses TRBV9 with TRBJ2-5, with 8 bases that match TRBD2. This CDR3 has 15 residues. Germline CDR1 reads SGDLS; CDR2 reads YYNGEE. With 2 bases clipped from V and 4 bases from J, the junction kept 7 bases outside the gene matches. The CDR3 is CASSVGGAGAETQYF. The CDR3 DNA reads TGTGCCAGCAGCGTGGGAGGAGCGGGGGCAGAGACCCAGTACTTC.

The chain links TRBV9 to TRBJ1-1; 7 nucleotides align to TRBD1. The CDR3 covers 17 residues. From germline, CDR1 is SGDLS and CDR2 YYNGEE. The trim removed 0 bases at V and 4 bases at J, leaving 12 bases unmatched. The CDR3 loop is CASSVAPGQSFGTEAFF. The CDR3 DNA follows: TGTGCCAGCAGCGTAGCTCCGGGACAGTCGTTTGGCACTGAAGCTTTCTTT.

This rearrangement joins TRBV5-5 to TRBJ1-6; TRBD1 matches 7 bases. CDR3 size: 15 residues. Germline CDR1 is SGHKS and CDR2 is YYEKEE (reference sequence). V trimming: 5 bases; J trimming: 10 bases; junction bases outside the gene matches: 12. The CDR3 is CASRQAGTAESPLHF. The CDR3 nucleotides read TGTGCCAGCAGGCAAGCCGGGACAGCGGAATCACCCCTCCACTTT. Looking up the rest from reference TRBV5-5 and TRBJ1-6 gives the full variable domain: DAGVTQSPTHLIKTRGQQVTLRCSPISGHKSVSWYQQVLGQGPQFIFQYYEKEERGRGNFPDRFSARQFPNYSSELNVNALLLGDSALYLCASRQAGTAESPLHFGNGTRLTVT.

This rearrangement joins TRBV5-4 to TRBJ1-2, with TRBD1 identical over 7 bases. J was trimmed by 4 bases and V by 0 bases; bases with no gene match: 0. The V gene's germline CDR1 is SGHNT and CDR2 YYREEE (reference sequence). CDR3 length equals 13 residues. CDR3 DNA sequence: TGTGCCAGCAGCTTGGACAGGGGCTATGGCTACACCTTC. Translating it yields CASSLDRGYGYTF.

This clone was detected only a few times. V gene TRBV7-3 combines with J gene TRBJ2-1, with D uncertain. The CDR3 covers 17 residues. The V gene lost 1 base and the J gene lost 1 base, with 14 bases spanning the gap. Germline V gene sequence: CDR1 SGHTA, CDR2 FQGTGA. CDR3 sequence (DNA): TGTGCCAGCAGCTTAAGAGCGAGTGATAGATCCTACAATGAGCAGTTCTTC. Protein sequence: CASSLRASDRSYNEQFF.

This chain connects TRBV3-1 (or the pseudogene TRBV3-2) to TRBJ2-3, with a tentative D call TRBD1 (5 bases). Trimming shortened V by 6 bases and J by 4 bases, and 5 bases separated the two germline ends. CDR1 and CDR2 (germline): LGHDT, YNNKEL (reference sequence). CDR3 length: 11 amino acids. The CDR3 sequence is CASRGADTQYF. The CDR3 nucleotides are TGTGCCAGCAGAGGGGCAGATACGCAGTATTTT.

The chain employs TRBV7-9 and TRBJ2-1, with 9 bases that match TRBD2. The CDR3 consists of 15 residues. Germline assignment: CDR1 SEHNR and CDR2 FQNEAQ (reference sequence). V was pared by 5 bases and J by 13 bases, with 15 bases of the junction left unmatched. The CDR3: CASSILPLAGGPQFF. The CDR3 nucleotides read TGTGCCAGCAGCATATTACCATTGGCGGGAGGGCCCCAGTTCTTC.

This clone was recorded many times. The chain links TRBV6-2 or TRBV6-3 to TRBJ1-4; weak D call: TRBD1 (5 bases). V lost 5 bases and J 0 bases, leaving 13 bases between the germline ends. The length of the CDR3 is 16 residues. Germline CDR1 reads MNHEY; CDR2 reads SVGEGT. CDR3 in amino acids: CASSPLQGPTNEKLFF. CDR3 nucleotide sequence: TGTGCCAGCAGTCCCCTCCAGGGTCCAACTAATGAAAAACTGTTTTTT.

Only one count was recorded for this clone. V is TRBV11-2 and J is TRBJ2-2; 8 bases agree with TRBD1. V lost 0 bases and J lost 7; bases outside the gene matches: 7. The CDR3 extends over 16 amino acids. Germline assignment: CDR1 SGHAT and CDR2 FQNNGV. The CDR3 DNA follows: TGTGCCAGCAGCTTAGATTTCCCGACAGGGGTCGGGGAGCTGTTTTTT. Translating gives CASSLDFPTGVGELFF.